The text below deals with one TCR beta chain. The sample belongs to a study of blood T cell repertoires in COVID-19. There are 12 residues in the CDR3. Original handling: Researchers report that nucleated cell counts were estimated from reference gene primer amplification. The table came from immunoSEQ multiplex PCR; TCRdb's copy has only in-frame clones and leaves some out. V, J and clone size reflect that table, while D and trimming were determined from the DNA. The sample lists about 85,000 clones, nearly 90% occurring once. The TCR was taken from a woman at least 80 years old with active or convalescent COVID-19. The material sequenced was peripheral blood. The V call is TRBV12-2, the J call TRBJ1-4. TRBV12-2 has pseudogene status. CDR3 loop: CASRLGLEKLFF. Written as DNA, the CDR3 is TGTGCAAGTCGCTTAGGCCTAGAAAAACTGTTTTTT.